Listed here are 16 T cell receptor beta chains from one sample, sequenced in a study of blood T cell repertoires in COVID-19. Profiled with immunoSEQ multiplex PCR; TCRdb holds only in-frame clones, not every one. This sample has roughly 330,000 clones; approximately 86% occur once, and the top ten carry around 9.9%. Sequenced sample: peripheral blood. These receptors all stem from a man aged 30-40 years with COVID-19, enrolled during active disease.

The rearrangement joins TRBV5-1 to TRBJ2-7; D perhaps matches TRBD1 (5 bases). CDR3 length: 14 residues. Germline V gene lookup returns CDR1 SGHRS and CDR2 YFSETQ. Trimming took off 3 bases at V and 3 bases at J, with 13 bases between the two ends. CDR3 loop: CASSSDSAYYEQYF. CDR3 DNA: TGCGCCAGCAGCTCCGACAGCGCGTACTACGAGCAGTACTTC.

This rearrangement joins TRBV7-2 to TRBJ1-1; 7 bases line up with TRBD1. The J segment lost 5 bases and the V segment lost 4 bases, leaving 4 bases of the junction unmatched. CDR1 and CDR2 (germline): SGHTA, FQGNSA. This CDR3 has 13 residues. The DNA of the CDR3 is TGTGCCAGCAGCTCCACAGGGGTAACTGAAGCTTTCTTT. Translated: CASSSTGVTEAFF.

The V gene is TRBV7-9, the J gene TRBJ2-7; TRBD1 agrees at 10 bases. The CDR3 covers 19 residues. The junction had 12 bases not matched to a gene; V was cut back by 0 bases and J by 1 base. Per the germline V gene, CDR1 is SEHNR and CDR2 is FQNEAQ (reference sequence). CDR3 DNA sequence: TGTGCCAGCAGCTTAGCCTTCCACCCCGACAGGGGGCTTTCCTACGAGCAGTACTTC. Amino acid sequence: CASSLAFHPDRGLSYEQYF. Combining the CDR3 with reference TRBV7-9 and TRBJ2-7 gives the whole variable domain DTGVSQNPRHKITKRGQNVTFRCDPISEHNRLYWYRQTLGQGPEFLTYFQNEAQLEKSRLLSDRFSAERPKGSFSTLEIQRTEQGDSAMYLCASSLAFHPDRGLSYEQYFGPGTRLTVT.

The chain couples TRBV6-5 to TRBJ2-7; 10 bases match TRBD2. Germline lookup yields CDR1 MNHEY and CDR2 SVGAGI. This CDR3 comprises 15 residues. V trimming: 7 bases; J trimming: 2 bases; junction bases outside the gene matches: 8. In DNA, the CDR3 is TGTGCCAGCATTCAAAGCGGGAGGGGGCCCTACGAGCAGTACTTC. This codes for CASIQSGRGPYEQYF.

The chain links TRBV5-6 to TRBJ1-6; D is perhaps TRBD1 (6 bases). The V gene's germline CDR1 is SGHDT and CDR2 YYEEEE. The V end lost 0 bases, the J end lost 8 bases, and 12 bases lay between the germline ends. The CDR3 spans 15 residues. The CDR3 DNA sequence: TGTGCCAGCAGCTTGGGACAGGTGAAAGATTCACCCCTCCACTTT. Its protein product is CASSLGQVKDSPLHF.

The genes are TRBV3-1 (or the pseudogene TRBV3-2) and TRBJ2-3; possibly TRBD2 for D (6 bases). This CDR3 comprises 17 residues. Germline V gives CDR1 LGHDT, CDR2 YNNKEL (reference sequence). Trimming left V 0 bases short and J 0 bases short, with 13 bases between. The CDR3 region has the DNA TGTGCCAGCAGCCAAGATTTATTAGCGGCTAGCACAGATACGCAGTATTTT. Protein sequence: CASSQDLLAASTDTQYF.

The rearrangement joins TRBV28 to TRBJ2-2; maybe TRBD2 (5 bases). The CDR3 totals 16 residues. Per the germline V gene, CDR1 is MDHEN and CDR2 is SYDVKM. Trimming shortened V by 8 bases and J by 0 bases, and 16 bases separated the two germline ends. In DNA form, the CDR3 reads TGTGCCAGCGGTTCGGAGCGGATTACGAACACCGGGGAGCTGTTTTTT. Its protein product is CASGSERITNTGELFF.

A few counts support this clone. The V and J genes are TRBV28 and TRBJ1-5; 7 nucleotides align to TRBD1. Looked up from germline, CDR1 is MDHEN and CDR2 is SYDVKM. This CDR3 contains 12 residues. The J segment lost 5 bases and the V segment lost 8 bases, leaving 3 bases of the junction unmatched. This chain's CDR3 is CASAGGHQPQHF. The DNA of the CDR3 is TGTGCCAGCGCAGGGGGGCATCAGCCCCAGCATTTT.

This clone occurred a few times. V gene TRBV7-2 combines with J gene TRBJ2-2; 10 nucleotides match TRBD2. Trimming removed 4 bases from V and 6 bases from J; junction bases left unmatched: 5. Germline values: CDR1 SGHTA, CDR2 FQGNSA. This CDR3 has 15 residues. CDR3 in DNA: TGTGCCAGCAGCTCGGGACTAGCGAGGCCCGGGGAGCTGTTTTTT. It encodes CASSSGLARPGELFF.

The rearrangement joins TRBV6-6 to TRBJ2-1, with 7 bases that match TRBD1. From germline, CDR1 is MNHNY and CDR2 SVGAGI (reference sequence). CDR3 length: 15 amino acids. The junction had 5 bases not matched to a gene; V was cut back by 6 bases and J by 0 bases. The CDR3 loop reads CASRYRDSSYNEQFF. The CDR3, as DNA: TGTGCCAGCAGGTACCGGGACAGCTCCTACAATGAGCAGTTCTTC.

The chain combines TRBV7-2 with TRBJ2-1; 8 positions agree with TRBD1. The CDR3 spans 15 residues. Losses at the gene ends were 5 bases for V and 4 bases for J; bases not matched to a gene: 7. Germline CDR1 is SGHTA and CDR2 is FQGNSA. CDR3 bases: TGTGCCAGCAGCCTCTCGGGACAGGATTACAATGAGCAGTTCTTC. Residues: CASSLSGQDYNEQFF.

V gene TRBV29-1 combines with J gene TRBJ1-1; D possibly corresponds to TRBD1 (5 bases). Germline-derived CDR1 and CDR2 are SQVTM and ANQGSEA. CDR3 size: 13 residues. CDR3 protein: CTSDQGSETEAFF. CDR3 nucleotides: TGCACCTCAGATCAGGGATCGGAGACTGAAGCTTTCTTT.

This sequence joins TRBV6-5 and TRBJ2-3; perhaps TRBD2 as D (5 bases). Trimming removed 8 bases at V and 5 bases at J, with 20 bases between. The CDR3 runs to 15 residues. Germline-derived CDR1 and CDR2 are MNHEY and SVGAGI. The CDR3 nucleotides are TGTGCCAGCGGAGGCCGTCAGACTACAATAGATACGCAGTATTTT. Amino acid sequence: CASGGRQTTIDTQYF.

The table lists this clone with a count of one. The CDR3 DNA reads as TGTGCCAGCAGCTTGTGGACAGGGGGTGTGCTAGCCAAAAACATTCAGTACTTC. It codes for CASSLWTGGVLAKNIQYF. This sequence joins TRBV5-8 and TRBJ2-4, with 10 bases identical to TRBD1. Germline CDR1 and CDR2: SGHTS and YDEGEE. V lost 1 base and J lost 0; bases outside the gene matches: 7. The CDR3 extends over 18 amino acids.

This chain connects TRBV27 to TRBJ2-4; 8 bases are shared with TRBD1. Germline lookup yields CDR1 MNHEY and CDR2 SMNVEV (reference sequence). The CDR3 is made up of 14 amino acids. V was clipped by 4 bases and J by 6 bases; unmatched bases: 5. The CDR3 is CASSSQDRVNIQYF. The CDR3 DNA sequence: TGTGCCAGCAGTTCCCAGGACAGGGTAAACATTCAGTACTTC.

This clone has more than one count but fewer than ten. V and J are TRBV27 and TRBJ2-1, with 8 bases aligning to TRBD2. CDR1 and CDR2 from the germline V gene are MNHEY and SMNVEV (reference sequence). V was clipped by 3 bases and J by 9 bases; unmatched bases: 7. This CDR3 spans 14 amino acids. CDR3 coding DNA: TGTGCCAGCAGTTTGAGACGGGGGGGCGGTGAGCAGTTCTTC. Translated, it gives CASSLRRGGGEQFF.